The clone carrying this T cell receptor (beta chain) has only one observation. The data belong to a study of glioma-infiltrating T cells after dendritic cell vaccination. Time point described: after dendritic cell vaccination, including at tumor progression/relapse. J gave up 7 bases and V 4 bases, and 4 bases lay outside the gene matches. The germline CDR1 and CDR2 sequences are SNHLY and FYNNEI. The CDR3 spans 13 residues. The primer mix had 60 V beta and 13 J beta primers. Only in-frame clones appear in the TCRdb table, and some are missing; sequencing was by immunoSEQ multiplex PCR. The sample lists about 50,000 clones; about 88% were seen once.

The sequences come from blood, collected after dendritic cell vaccination. The clonotype was recovered from a human donor with glioblastoma. The chain couples TRBV2 to TRBJ2-3, with TRBD1 identical over 8 bases. The CDR3, as DNA: TGTGCCAGCAGTGCAGGGGGCAAATATACGCAGTATTTT. It specifies CASSAGGKYTQYF.